This paragraph reports one TCR beta chain. Data came from immunoSEQ multiplex PCR; TCRdb stores just in-frame clones and leaves some out. The sample holds 100,000 to 150,000 clones; 80% to 90% are singletons and the top ten take around 4.5%. The data were obtained in a study of blood T cell repertoires in COVID-19. Across the study: COVID-19 samples from acute and convalescent phases originated in the United States, Italy and Spain.

The ends were cut back, 0 bases at V and 6 bases at J, with 11 bases in the middle. The CDR3 has 14 residues. Germline V CDR1 and CDR2: SEHNR, FQNEAQ (reference sequence). Patients at the Seattle site were enrolled during active infection and followed longitudinally. The rearrangement joins TRBV7-9 to TRBJ1-1; TRBD1 might be the D (5 bases). This sequence originates from a man between 60 and 75 years old with COVID-19, enrolled during active disease. Sequencing input: peripheral blood. For the CDR3, the DNA is TGTGCCAGCAGCTTAGCAGGGGAAGTGGCTGAAGCTTTCTTT. It yields the protein CASSLAGEVAEAFF. Based on the CDR3 plus reference TRBV7-9 and TRBJ1-1, the full variable domain is DTGVSQNPRHKITKRGQNVTFRCDPISEHNRLYWYRQTLGQGPEFLTYFQNEAQLEKSRLLSDRFSAERPKGSFSTLEIQRTEQGDSAMYLCASSLAGEVAEAFFGQGTRLTVV.